This TCR beta chain emerged from a study of vaccination and CD4 T cells after COVID-19. A word on this clonotype: Its specificity is unknown.

Sequencing of DNA taken from cultured CD4+ T cells relied on the Oncomine TCR Beta short-read assay. TCRdb itself ran the PCR reads through MiXCR, one entry per CDR3 protein. The sample contains 15,000 to 20,000 distinct CDR3 sequences, roughly 50% of which appear only once. The study, taken as a whole, reports: 304 of 307 vaccine-specific clones from convalescent patients were spike mono-reactive. Median SARS-CoV-2-reactive clonotype numbers went from 21 to 38; this increase was not significant.

J was trimmed by 0 bases and V by 4 bases; bases with no gene match: 17. CDR1 is SGHDT, CDR2 YYEEEE, per germline. CDR3 size: 21 residues. Described treatment: approximately nine-day PBMC culture with coronavirus spike peptide pools or control peptides (ViraFEST assay). All positive PCR tests were dated between March and December 2020, predating US Alpha, Beta and Delta variants. The specimen was CD4+ T cells from blood, cultured in vitro, collected after SARS-CoV-2 vaccination. The receptor comes from a human donor who had recovered from COVID-19. The gene calls are TRBV5-6 and TRBJ2-5; 14 bases are a match to TRBD2. The CDR3: CASSHSGLAGGSPGYQETQYF. CDR3 DNA: TGTGCCAGCAGCCACTCCGGACTAGCGGGGGGAAGCCCCGGGTACCAAGAGACCCAGTACTTC.